This section outlines one TCR beta chain sequence together with its context. The sample comes from a study of OX40 agonist ivuxolimab in advanced cancers. The junction had 10 bases not matched to a gene; V was cut back by 3 bases and J by 12 bases. The CDR3 has 14 amino acids. Per germline, CDR1 LNHDA and CDR2 SQIVND (reference sequence). Only in-frame clones appear in the TCRdb table, and some are missing; sequencing was by immunoSEQ multiplex PCR. The table has some 140,000 clones, around 93% seen once. V usage is TRBV19 and J usage is TRBJ1-2, with 10 bases matching TRBD1. Sequences were derived from CD4+ or CD8+ T cells sorted from blood, sampled in a trial of the OX40 agonist ivuxolimab. This clonotype was obtained from an adult with an advanced solid tumor such as melanoma, head and neck, liver or kidney cancer. The CDR3 region has the DNA TGTGCCAGTAGTATCACCGGGACAGGGGAATGGAACACCTTC. Protein product: CASSITGTGEWNTF.